This T cell receptor beta chain is from a study of blood T cell repertoires in COVID-19. Germline CDR1 SGHRS, CDR2 YFSETQ. CDR3 length: 15 residues. J gave up 4 bases and V 0 bases, and 2 bases lay outside the gene matches. Assay used: immunoSEQ multiplex PCR; TCRdb lists only in-frame clones, some missing. The top ten hold 9.2% of the sample, which has 130,000 to 150,000 clones, roughly 80% seen once. This chain connects TRBV5-1 to TRBJ2-1, with TRBD2 matching over 9 bases. Input material: PBMCs or T cells enriched from blood (not recorded which). The clonotype originates from a man aged 50-59 years who had recovered from COVID-19. This chain's CDR3 is CASSLETSGYNEQFF. CDR3 DNA sequence: TGCGCCAGCAGCTTGGAGACTAGCGGTTACAATGAGCAGTTCTTC.